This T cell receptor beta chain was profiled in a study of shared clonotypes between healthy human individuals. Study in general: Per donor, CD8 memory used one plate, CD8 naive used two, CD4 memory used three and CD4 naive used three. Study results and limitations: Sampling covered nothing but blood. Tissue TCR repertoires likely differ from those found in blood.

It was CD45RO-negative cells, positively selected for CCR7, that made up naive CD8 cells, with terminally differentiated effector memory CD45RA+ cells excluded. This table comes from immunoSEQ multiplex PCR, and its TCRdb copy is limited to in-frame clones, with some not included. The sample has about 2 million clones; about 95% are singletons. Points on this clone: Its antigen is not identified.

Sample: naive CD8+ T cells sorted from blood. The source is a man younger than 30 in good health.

The CDR3 region has the DNA TGTGCCAGCAGCTCCCAGGTTGGGGATGAGACCCAGTACTTC. Amino acids: CASSSQVGDETQYF. V and J are TRBV5-6 and TRBJ2-5, with D unresolved. The germline CDR1 and CDR2 sequences are SGHDT and YYEEEE. V lost 3 bases and J 5 bases, leaving 14 bases between the germline ends. The CDR3 runs to 14 residues.